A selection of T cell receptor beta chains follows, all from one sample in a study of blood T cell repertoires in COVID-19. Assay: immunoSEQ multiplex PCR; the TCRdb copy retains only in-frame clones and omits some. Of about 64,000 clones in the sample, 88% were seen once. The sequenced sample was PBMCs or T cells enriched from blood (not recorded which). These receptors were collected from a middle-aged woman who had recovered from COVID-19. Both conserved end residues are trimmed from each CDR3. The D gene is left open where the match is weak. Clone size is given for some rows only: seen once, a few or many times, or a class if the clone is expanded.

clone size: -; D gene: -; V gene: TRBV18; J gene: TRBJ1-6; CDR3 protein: ASSQEVAAGASSPLH
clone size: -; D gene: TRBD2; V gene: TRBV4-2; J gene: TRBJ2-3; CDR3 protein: ASSQEASGGADTQY
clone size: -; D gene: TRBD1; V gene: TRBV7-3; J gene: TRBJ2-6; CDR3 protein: ASSGRDREAGANVLT
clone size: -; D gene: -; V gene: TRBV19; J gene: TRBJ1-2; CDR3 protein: ASKPDRNYGYT
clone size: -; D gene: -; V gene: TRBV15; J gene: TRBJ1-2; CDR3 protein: ATSRERGSRGYT
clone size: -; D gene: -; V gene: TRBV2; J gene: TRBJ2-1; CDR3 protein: ASSDAGAGSYNEQF
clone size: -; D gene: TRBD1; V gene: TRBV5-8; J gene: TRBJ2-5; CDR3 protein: ASSLRTGWETQY
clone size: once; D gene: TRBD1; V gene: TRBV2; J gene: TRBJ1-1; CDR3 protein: ASSERTGVFTEAF
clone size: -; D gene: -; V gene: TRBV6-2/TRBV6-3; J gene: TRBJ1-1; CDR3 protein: ASSYTSQNTEAF
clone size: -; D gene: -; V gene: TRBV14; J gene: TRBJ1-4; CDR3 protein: ASSQERTLSTAEKLF
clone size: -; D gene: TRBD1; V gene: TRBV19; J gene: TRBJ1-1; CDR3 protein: ASSGTVNTEAF
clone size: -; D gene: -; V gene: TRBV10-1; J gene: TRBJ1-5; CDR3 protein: ASSEPRDYNQPQH
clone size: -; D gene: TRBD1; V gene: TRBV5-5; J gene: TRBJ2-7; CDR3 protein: ASTGTGGLYRTYEQY
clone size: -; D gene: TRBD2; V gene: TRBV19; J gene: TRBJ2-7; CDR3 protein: ASSIGPTSGGSYEQY
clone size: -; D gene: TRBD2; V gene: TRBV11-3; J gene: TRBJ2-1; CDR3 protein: ASSLAGTSGGNEQF
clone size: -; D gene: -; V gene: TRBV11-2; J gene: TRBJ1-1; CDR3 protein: ASSLGGSGSTEAF
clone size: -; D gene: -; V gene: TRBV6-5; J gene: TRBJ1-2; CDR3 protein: ASSTSAGNYGYT
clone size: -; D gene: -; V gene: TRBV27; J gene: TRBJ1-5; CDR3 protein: ASSPDRAGIGSNQPQH
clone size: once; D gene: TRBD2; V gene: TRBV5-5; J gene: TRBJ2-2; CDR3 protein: ASSLLGLALTGELF
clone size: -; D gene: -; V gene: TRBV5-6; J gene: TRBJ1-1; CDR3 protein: ASSWGQVNTEAF
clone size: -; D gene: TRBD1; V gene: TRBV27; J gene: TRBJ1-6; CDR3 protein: ASSLYPPSTGGSSPLH
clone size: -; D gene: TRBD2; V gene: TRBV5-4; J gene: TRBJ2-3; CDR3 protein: ASLFSGGGSDTQY
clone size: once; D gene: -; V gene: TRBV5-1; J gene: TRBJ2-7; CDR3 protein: ASSLNDGTIY
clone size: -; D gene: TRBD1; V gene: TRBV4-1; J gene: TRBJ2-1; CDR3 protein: ASSGTGGDSNEQF
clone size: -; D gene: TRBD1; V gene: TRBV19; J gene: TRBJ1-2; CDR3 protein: ASSPGQGGTDGYT
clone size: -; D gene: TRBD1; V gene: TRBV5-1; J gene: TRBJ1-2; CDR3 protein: ASSLASGTGVTYGYT
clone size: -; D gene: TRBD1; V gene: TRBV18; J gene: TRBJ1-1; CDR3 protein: ASSSTGGNTEAF
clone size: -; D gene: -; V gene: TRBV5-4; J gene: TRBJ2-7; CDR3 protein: ASSLRGALSYEQY
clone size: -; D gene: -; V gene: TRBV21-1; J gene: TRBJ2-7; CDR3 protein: ASSRVTSGGPREQY
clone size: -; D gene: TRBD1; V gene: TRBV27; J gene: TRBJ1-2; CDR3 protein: ASTRGANYGYT
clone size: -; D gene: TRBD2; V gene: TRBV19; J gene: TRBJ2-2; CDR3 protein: ASSRGLAGGITGELF
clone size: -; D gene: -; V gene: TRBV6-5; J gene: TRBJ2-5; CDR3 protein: ASTESGRETQY
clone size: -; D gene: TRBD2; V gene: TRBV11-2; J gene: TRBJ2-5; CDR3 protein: ASSLTGTSGKTQY
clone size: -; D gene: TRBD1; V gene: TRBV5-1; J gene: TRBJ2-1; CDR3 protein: ASSSPGQGGDLGQF
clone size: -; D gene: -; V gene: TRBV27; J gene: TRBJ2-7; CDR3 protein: ASSLTASDYEQY
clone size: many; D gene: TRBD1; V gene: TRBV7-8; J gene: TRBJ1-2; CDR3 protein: ASSDRDPNYGYT
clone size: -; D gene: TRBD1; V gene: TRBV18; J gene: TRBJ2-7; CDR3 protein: ASSLGTGVYEQY
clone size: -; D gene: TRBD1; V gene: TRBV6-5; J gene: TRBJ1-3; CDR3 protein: ASSYTTQGARNTIY
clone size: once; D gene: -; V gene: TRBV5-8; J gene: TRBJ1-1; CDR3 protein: ASSLLGGDTEAF
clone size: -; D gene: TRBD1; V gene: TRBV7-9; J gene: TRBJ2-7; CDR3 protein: ASSPGTGAYEQY
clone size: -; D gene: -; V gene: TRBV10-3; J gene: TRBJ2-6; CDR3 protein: AIQQGVSSGANVLT
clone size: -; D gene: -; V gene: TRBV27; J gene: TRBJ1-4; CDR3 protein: ASSPTPPERKLF
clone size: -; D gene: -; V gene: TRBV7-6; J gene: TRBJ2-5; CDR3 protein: ASSSGAPWETQY
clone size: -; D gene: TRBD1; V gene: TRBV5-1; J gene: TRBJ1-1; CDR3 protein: ASGPPGQLNTEAF
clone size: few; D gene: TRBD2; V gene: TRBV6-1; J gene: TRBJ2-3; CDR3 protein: ASSEASGGGDTQY
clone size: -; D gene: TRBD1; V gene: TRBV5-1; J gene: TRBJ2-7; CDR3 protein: ASSRDRVSSYEQY
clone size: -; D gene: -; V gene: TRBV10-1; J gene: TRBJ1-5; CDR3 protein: ASSESGSNQPQH
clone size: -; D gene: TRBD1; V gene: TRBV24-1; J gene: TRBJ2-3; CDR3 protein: ATSEAGQGADTQY
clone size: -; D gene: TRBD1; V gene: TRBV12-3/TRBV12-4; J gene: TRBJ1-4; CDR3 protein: ASSLALGTGV
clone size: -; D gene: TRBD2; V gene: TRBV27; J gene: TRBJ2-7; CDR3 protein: ASSLSAHSGAGYEQY
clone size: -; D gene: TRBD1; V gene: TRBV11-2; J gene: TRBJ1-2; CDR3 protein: ASSLTGGDYGYT